Below, 31 T cell receptor beta chains from the same sample are listed, as sequenced in a study of beta chain features in type 1 diabetes. The antigens these receptors bind are not known. Study-level points and caveats: Among patients with Type 1 diabetes, TCRB CDR3s were moderately but significantly shorter in every one of the four CD4+ subsets.

The entirety of the isolated RNA underwent reverse transcription, so expressed TCRB transcripts were sequenced. Some clones are missing from TCRdb's copy, which holds only in-frame ones; the method was immunoSEQ multiplex PCR. The table has around 260,000 clones, around 21% seen once; the top ten hold 0.028%. The sequenced sample consisted of naive CD4+ T cells from blood. Receptors originate from a middle-aged woman with type 1 diabetes.

This clone was seen a handful of times. The V and J genes are TRBV28 and TRBJ1-1, with D possibly TRBD1 on 5 matching bases. The germline gives CDR1 MDHEN, CDR2 SYDVKM. The CDR3 length is 13 residues. The germline V and J ends were trimmed by 3 bases and 4 bases, with 9 bases remaining between them. The CDR3 is CASSLGGGTEAFF. The DNA for the CDR3 is TGTGCCAGCAGTTTGGGGGGGGGCACTGAAGCTTTCTTT.

This clone occurred a few times. This chain uses TRBV18 with TRBJ1-1; 7 nucleotides align to TRBD1. V gave up 4 bases and J gave up 3 bases; unmatched junction bases: 8. The CDR3 has 15 amino acids. In germline, CDR1 is KGHSH, CDR2 LQKENI. CDR3 nucleotides: TGTGCCAGCTCACTCACCGGGACAGAAGACACTGAAGCTTTCTTT. This encodes CASSLTGTEDTEAFF.

In this sample, this clone turned up a few times. This CDR3 reads CASSSLSAGGNQPQHF. As DNA, the CDR3 is TGTGCCAGCAGTTCCCTTTCCGCGGGGGGGAATCAGCCCCAGCATTTT. V usage is TRBV28 and J usage is TRBJ1-5, with D perhaps TRBD1 (5 bases). CDR1 and CDR2 (germline): MDHEN, SYDVKM. CDR3 length equals 16 residues. V gave up 4 bases and J gave up 4 bases, with 17 bases separating them.

A remark on this clone: Other DNA variants within this sample encode the same CDR3. V usage is TRBV5-4 and J usage is TRBJ1-2; D is unclear. There are 13 residues in the CDR3. Germline CDR1 is SGHNT and CDR2 is YYREEE (reference sequence). The V end lost 4 bases, the J end lost 0 bases, and 7 bases lay between the germline ends. CDR3 sequence reads: CASSADSNYGYTF. CDR3 nucleotide sequence: TGTGCCAGCAGCGCTGACTCTAACTATGGCTACACCTTC.

The V gene is TRBV9, the J gene TRBJ2-7; D perhaps matches TRBD2 (6 bases). This CDR3 region has 14 residues. Germline loops: CDR1 SGDLS, CDR2 YYNGEE. The ends were cut back, 3 bases at V and 0 bases at J, with 10 bases in the middle. CDR3 nucleotides: TGTGCCAGCAGCGCGGGACTCGGCTCCTACGAGCAGTACTTC. Translated: CASSAGLGSYEQYF.

This sequence joins TRBV5-1 and TRBJ2-1; 8 nucleotides agree with TRBD2. CDR3 size: 12 residues. V lost 4 bases and J lost 8; bases outside the gene matches: 2. Germline V gene data show CDR1 as SGHRS and CDR2 as YFSETQ. The CDR3 nucleotides are TGCGCCAGCAGCGTGACTAGCGATGAGCAGTTCTTC. Translation: CASSVTSDEQFF.

The V and J genes are TRBV5-1 and TRBJ2-3; possible D gene TRBD2, 6 bases. Deletions cut 1 base from V and 3 bases from J, with 6 bases between. Per germline, CDR1 SGHRS and CDR2 YFSETQ. The CDR3 extends over 13 amino acids. In DNA, the CDR3 is TGCGCCAGCAGCTTGCGGGAGACAGATACGCAGTATTTT. It translates to CASSLRETDTQYF. The whole variable domain, remainder taken from reference TRBV5-1 and TRBJ2-3, is KAGVTQTPRYLIKTRGQQVTLSCSPISGHRSVSWYQQTPGQGLQFLFEYFSETQRNKGNFPGRFSGRQFSNSRSEMNVSTLELGDSALYLCASSLRETDTQYFGPGTRLTVL.

In this sample, this clone turned up once. The chain combines TRBV4-1 with TRBJ2-3, with 12 bases lining up with TRBD2. The CDR3 is 16 residues long. Germline values: CDR1 MGHRA, CDR2 YSYEKL. The trim removed 4 bases at V and 8 bases at J, leaving 10 bases unmatched. CDR3 in DNA: TGCGCCAGCAGCCCTCAGCTAGCGGGGGGGCTAGTTACGCAGTATTTT. It specifies CASSPQLAGGLVTQYF.

The table lists this clone with a few counts. The V call is TRBV15, the J call TRBJ1-5; TRBD1 matches at 9 bases. Germline V gives CDR1 LNHNV, CDR2 YYDKDF (reference sequence). V lost 5 bases to trimming and J lost 2 bases; unmatched junction nucleotides: 4. The CDR3 contains 15 residues. Written as DNA, the CDR3 is TGTGCCACCAGCTGGGGACAGGGAGGCAATCAGCCCCAGCATTTT. Protein sequence: CATSWGQGGNQPQHF.

This clone was counted a few times. The chain uses TRBV2 and TRBJ2-3; no clear D. V was trimmed by 3 bases and J by 0 bases, leaving 7 bases between them. The germline V gene encodes CDR1 SNHLY and CDR2 FYNNEI. The length of the CDR3 is 14 residues. CDR3: CASSDSLSTDTQYF. In DNA form, the CDR3 reads TGTGCCAGCAGTGATAGTTTAAGCACAGATACGCAGTATTTT. Combining the CDR3 with reference TRBV2 and TRBJ2-3 gives the whole variable domain EPEVTQTPSHQVTQMGQEVILRCVPISNHLYFYWYRQILGQKVEFLVSFYNNEISEKSEIFDDQFSVERPDGSNFTLKIRSTKLEDSAMYFCASSDSLSTDTQYFGPGTRLTVL.

This clone has a handful of counts. For the CDR3, the DNA is TGTGCCAGCAGGAGTGCGGCAGCGGCCGGGGAGCTGTTTTTT. It translates to CASRSAAAAGELFF. The chain joins TRBV2 to TRBJ2-2, with D possibly being TRBD2 (5 bases). CDR3 size: 14 residues. Between the trimmed V and J ends, which lost 6 bases and 6 bases, there was a span of 14 bases. Germline CDR1 reads SNHLY; CDR2 reads FYNNEI.

V and J are TRBV14 and TRBJ1-5; unclear D gene. Per germline, CDR1 SGHDN and CDR2 FVKESK. The CDR3 covers 12 residues. V was shortened by 1 base and J by 6 bases, with 4 bases between the two germline ends. The CDR3 spells CASSQAGQPQHF. The DNA of the CDR3 is TGTGCCAGCAGCCAAGCCGGTCAGCCCCAGCATTTT.

This clone was observed a few times. The rearrangement uses TRBV4-2 and TRBJ2-2, with 12 nucleotides matching TRBD2. The CDR3 length is 17 residues. CDR1 and CDR2 (germline): LGHNA, YNFKEQ. The J segment lost 6 bases and the V segment lost 1 base, leaving 6 bases of the junction unmatched. The CDR3 DNA is TGTGCCAGCAGCCAAGCGACTAGCGGGAGTGGATCCGGGGAGCTGTTTTTT. It translates to CASSQATSGSGSGELFF.

This chain connects TRBV30 to TRBJ1-2; D is undetermined. CDR3 length equals 14 residues. CDR1 and CDR2 from the germline V gene are GTSNPN and SVGIG (reference sequence). V was cut by 4 bases and J by 6 bases, with 18 bases left in between. The CDR3 loop is CAWTSGLSGNGYTF. The CDR3 nucleotides are TGTGCCTGGACTTCCGGACTGTCGGGGAATGGCTACACCTTC.

V gene TRBV7-9 combines with J gene TRBJ2-7; 8 bases fit TRBD1. V was clipped by 5 bases and J by 3 bases; unmatched bases: 3. CDR3 length equals 13 residues. Germline CDR1 reads SEHNR; CDR2 reads FQNEAQ (reference sequence). CDR3 protein: CASSPGQGYEQYF. Here the CDR3 DNA reads TGTGCCAGCAGCCCAGGACAGGGCTACGAGCAGTACTTC. Complete variable domain (other parts from reference TRBV7-9 and TRBJ2-7): DTGVSQNPRHKITKRGQNVTFRCDPISEHNRLYWYRQTLGQGPEFLTYFQNEAQLEKSRLLSDRFSAERPKGSFSTLEIQRTEQGDSAMYLCASSPGQGYEQYFGPGTRLTVT.

The chain carries TRBV10-3 and TRBJ2-7; possibly TRBD2 for D (5 bases). The CDR3 has 14 residues. Trimming left V 7 bases short and J 6 bases short, with 19 bases between. Germline CDR1 reads ENHRY; CDR2 reads SYGVKD. CDR3 sequence: CAITTASDSGEQYF. The CDR3 DNA follows: TGTGCCATCACTACAGCCTCGGACTCCGGCGAGCAGTACTTC.

This clone occurred a few times. The V gene is TRBV30, the J gene TRBJ1-5; D may be TRBD1 (5 bases). Germline assignment: CDR1 GTSNPN and CDR2 SVGIG (reference sequence). The CDR3 extends over 14 amino acids. The V end lost 0 bases, the J end lost 4 bases, and 10 bases lay between the germline ends. In nucleotides, the CDR3 is TGTGCCTGGAGTGTCCGGGACTGGAATCAGCCCCAGCATTTT. Translation gives CAWSVRDWNQPQHF.

The chain uses TRBV29-1 and TRBJ2-2; D remains unclear. There are 12 residues in the CDR3. Trimming took 7 bases from V and 8 from J, leaving 14 bases between them. Germline CDR1 reads SQVTM; CDR2 reads ANQGSEA. The CDR3 coding sequence is TGCAGCGCGATAATTAACTCTGGGGAGCTGTTTTTT. This translates into CSAIINSGELFF.

This clone turned up a few times. The chain carries TRBV30 and TRBJ2-6, with D perhaps TRBD2 (5 bases). The CDR3 spans 13 residues. V lost 3 bases, J lost 3 bases, and 6 bases lay in between. In germline, CDR1 is GTSNPN, CDR2 SVGIG (reference sequence). For the CDR3, the DNA is TGTGCCTGGAGGGCGGGTGGGGCCAACGTCCTGACTTTC. Its translation: CAWRAGGANVLTF.

V is TRBV29-1 and J is TRBJ1-3; 8 nucleotides line up with TRBD1. The CDR3 covers 13 residues. In germline, CDR1 is SQVTM, CDR2 ANQGSEA. The ends lost 7 bases at V and 7 bases at J; junction bases unmatched: 9. CDR3 loop: CSGSGTGVNTIYF. The CDR3 DNA reads TGCAGCGGCTCCGGGACAGGAGTGAACACCATATATTTT.

This clone was counted between two and nine times. The V call is TRBV27, the J call TRBJ1-5, with a weak D call TRBD1 (5 bases). The length of the CDR3 is 15 residues. Germline V gives CDR1 MNHEY, CDR2 SMNVEV (reference sequence). Trimming shortened V by 3 bases and J by 4 bases, and 13 bases separated the two germline ends. CDR3 sequence (DNA): TGTGCCAGCAGTTTTTCGACAGTCGGTAATCAGCCCCAGCATTTT. This encodes CASSFSTVGNQPQHF.

The rearrangement joins TRBV9 to TRBJ2-3; TRBD2 matches at 7 bases. Germline trimming cut 5 bases from V and 0 bases from J; bases unmatched to any gene: 6. Germline V gives CDR1 SGDLS, CDR2 YYNGEE. The CDR3 totals 15 residues. The CDR3 coding sequence is TGTGCCAGCAGGCGCCGACTAGCTAGCACAGATACGCAGTATTTT. It translates to CASRRRLASTDTQYF.

This chain joins TRBV9 and TRBJ2-3; D may be TRBD2 (6 bases). The CDR3 runs 19 residues. Germline V gene sequence: CDR1 SGDLS, CDR2 YYNGEE. V lost 4 bases and J 2 bases, leaving 26 bases between the germline ends. The CDR3 nucleotides read TGTGCCAGCAGCCCCTCGGGTGGAGGGCTAGCAGTTTTCACAGATACGCAGTATTTT. Its protein is CASSPSGGGLAVFTDTQYF.

This clone has a handful of counts. The V call is TRBV15, the J call TRBJ1-2; 9 bases are shared with TRBD1. The CDR3 sequence is 15 residues long. Germline values: CDR1 LNHNV, CDR2 YYDKDF (reference sequence). V shed 0 bases, J shed 5 bases, and the junction held 4 bases outside the gene matches. This CDR3 is CATSRDGTGTYGYTF. CDR3 nucleotide sequence: TGTGCCACCAGCAGAGATGGGACAGGGACATATGGCTACACCTTC.

This clone was counted a few times. The chain links TRBV15 to TRBJ2-2; TRBD2 agrees at 7 bases. The CDR3 is made up of 15 amino acids. Germline V CDR1 and CDR2: LNHNV, YYDKDF (reference sequence). Trimming removed 4 bases from V and 2 bases from J; junction bases left unmatched: 4. The CDR3 DNA is TGTGCCACCAGCACCGGGAGGTCAAACACCGGGGAGCTGTTTTTT. It is translated as CATSTGRSNTGELFF.

This clone has more than one count but fewer than ten. V gene TRBV19 combines with J gene TRBJ1-2, with D unclear. Germline CDR1 and CDR2: LNHDA and SQIVND (reference sequence). The CDR3 has 13 residues. The germline V and J ends were trimmed by 7 bases and 6 bases, with 15 bases remaining between them. The CDR3 region is CASTRSRGDGYTF. CDR3 bases: TGTGCCAGTACGCGCAGCCGCGGAGATGGCTACACCTTC.

V gene TRBV9 combines with J gene TRBJ1-1; D remains unclear. CDR1 is SGDLS and CDR2 is YYNGEE in the germline V gene. The V gene lost 3 bases and the J gene lost 3 bases, with 12 bases spanning the gap. The CDR3 is made up of 14 amino acids. The CDR3 reads CASSGLGFDTEAFF. The DNA of the CDR3 is TGTGCCAGCAGCGGACTCGGGTTTGACACTGAAGCTTTCTTT.

This clone was recorded a few times. The sample carries other DNA sequences with the same CDR3. V gene TRBV7-2 combines with J gene TRBJ2-5, with 7 positions matching TRBD2. The J segment lost 2 bases and the V segment lost 3 bases, leaving 0 bases of the junction unmatched. CDR3 length: 13 amino acids. Germline V gene sequence: CDR1 SGHTA, CDR2 FQGNSA. The DNA for the CDR3 is TGTGCCAGCAGCTTGGGGGGGCAAGAGACCCAGTACTTC. Protein sequence: CASSLGGQETQYF.

This clone appeared a few times. The chain combines TRBV7-9 with TRBJ1-1; D gene unclear. CDR3 size: 12 residues. V was trimmed by 3 bases and J by 3 bases, leaving 5 bases between them. Germline V lookup: CDR1 SEHNR, CDR2 FQNEAQ (reference sequence). DNA of the CDR3: TGTGCCAGCAGCTTCGGGGACACTGAAGCTTTCTTT. This gives the protein CASSFGDTEAFF. Full variable domain (rest looked up from reference TRBV7-9 and TRBJ1-1): DTGVSQNPRHKITKRGQNVTFRCDPISEHNRLYWYRQTLGQGPEFLTYFQNEAQLEKSRLLSDRFSAERPKGSFSTLEIQRTEQGDSAMYLCASSFGDTEAFFGQGTRLTVV.

The rearrangement uses TRBV4-1 and TRBJ1-5; TRBD1 might be the D (5 bases). The CDR3 runs to 15 residues. CDR1 is MGHRA, CDR2 YSYEKL, per germline. The V and J ends lost 4 bases and 0 bases respectively, with 10 bases between them. CDR3: CASSLRGTSNQPQHF. The CDR3, as DNA: TGCGCCAGCAGCCTTCGGGGGACTAGCAATCAGCCCCAGCATTTT.

The V and J genes are TRBV4-2 and TRBJ1-2, with 8 bases aligning to TRBD1. V lost 6 bases to trimming and J lost 2 bases; unmatched junction nucleotides: 11. The CDR3 loop spans 16 amino acids. The germline CDR1 and CDR2 sequences are LGHNA and YNFKEQ. The CDR3 sequence is CASSRGGTGINYGYTF. DNA for the CDR3: TGTGCCAGCAGTCGCGGCGGGACAGGTATCAACTATGGCTACACCTTC.